The clone carrying this T cell receptor (beta chain) was counted only a few times. The antigen is undetermined. The entry originates in a study of blood T cells in healthy people across ages. Regarding the study as a whole: Diversity was estimated from one million T cells, and these estimates were considered underestimates.

The V gene's germline CDR1 is MNHEY and CDR2 SMNVEV (reference sequence). Trimming pared 6 bases from V and 7 bases from J, leaving 19 bases between. The CDR3 contains 15 residues. With a J-beta primer mix and a sample-barcoded 5' primer, a second PCR ran about 6 to 11 cycles. TCRdb ran MiXCR on the 5' RACE reads and lists one entry per CDR3 protein. The table records just under 750,000 distinct CDR3 sequences, 22% of them present only once. The source is a man in his sixties or seventies in good health. Sequenced material: blood. The rearrangement uses TRBV27 and TRBJ2-4; TRBD1 or TRBD2 may be the D gene (5 bases each). The CDR3 sequence is CASSTPSQGANIQYF. CDR3 bases: TGTGCCAGCAGCACCCCTTCCCAGGGAGCTAACATTCAGTACTTC.